Each of the 24 T cell receptor beta chains below was sequenced from the same sample in a study of blood T cell repertoires in COVID-19. TCRdb's copy holds only in-frame clones and misses some; the assay was immunoSEQ multiplex PCR. This table holds under 300,000 clones, roughly 90% found once. The sample consisted of peripheral blood. The receptor source for this set is a man in his sixties with acute or convalescent COVID-19.

The J gene is TRBJ2-7, the V gene TRBV23-1; 10 nucleotides line up with TRBD2. TRBV23-1 qualifies as an ORF whose function is uncertain. The V gene end was trimmed by 8 bases and the J gene end by 6 bases; junction bases not matched to a gene: 7. This CDR3 has 13 amino acids. In DNA, the CDR3 is TGCGCCAGCCCCTGGGGACTAGCGTTCGAGCAGTACTTC. Translated: CASPWGLAFEQYF.

The chain is built from TRBV15 and TRBJ1-1; no definite D call. Trimming took 2 bases from V and 0 from J, leaving 4 bases between them. This CDR3 is built from 13 residues. The germline CDR1 and CDR2 sequences are LNHNV and YYDKDF (reference sequence). CDR3 nucleotide sequence: TGTGCCACCAGCAGAACAATGAACACTGAAGCTTTCTTT. Its protein is CATSRTMNTEAFF.

This clone was detected once. V usage is TRBV27 and J usage is TRBJ1-4, with TRBD1 as a possible D gene (5 bases). Trimming took off 7 bases at V and 8 bases at J, with 17 bases between the two ends. Per the germline V gene, CDR1 is MNHEY and CDR2 is SMNVEV (reference sequence). The CDR3 length is 14 residues. The CDR3 DNA is TGTGCCAGCACCAATCGGAGGGGCCGGGAAAAACTGTTTTTT. Encoded protein: CASTNRRGREKLFF. The entire variable domain, with the rest obtained from reference TRBV27 and TRBJ1-4, is as follows: EAQVTQNPRYLITVTGKKLTVTCSQNMNHEYMSWYRQDPGLGLRQIYYSMNVEVTDKGDVPEGYKVSRKEKRNFPLILESPSPNQTSLYFCASTNRRGREKLFFGSGTQLSVL.

The chain carries TRBV28 and TRBJ2-7; D might be TRBD2 (6 bases). CDR3 length equals 15 residues. V was clipped by 7 bases and J by 2 bases, with 18 bases between them. Germline loops: CDR1 MDHEN, CDR2 SYDVKM. CDR3 sequence reads: CASNTFGTEAYEQYF. CDR3 DNA sequence: TGTGCCAGCAACACTTTTGGGACTGAAGCCTACGAGCAGTACTTC.

The V and J genes are TRBV12-3 or TRBV12-4 and TRBJ2-1; D not certain. CDR3 size: 13 residues. The V end lost 6 bases, the J end lost 5 bases, and 11 bases lay between the germline ends. CDR3 in amino acids: CASRPNSNNEQFF. The CDR3 nucleotides are TGTGCCAGCAGACCCAATAGTAACAATGAGCAGTTCTTC.

The V gene is TRBV6-5, the J gene TRBJ2-5; D remains ambiguous. The germline CDR1 and CDR2 sequences are MNHEY and SVGAGI. Trimming cost V 4 bases and J 7 bases, with 10 bases left between them. The CDR3 totals 12 residues. The CDR3 loop is CASSSPAGTQYF. CDR3 in DNA: TGTGCCAGCAGTTCCCCTGCCGGGACCCAGTACTTC.

In its sample, this clone was seen once. This chain connects TRBV10-3 to TRBJ1-2, with 9 positions matching TRBD1. This CDR3 is 15 amino acids long. The V and J ends lost 8 bases and 4 bases, in that order; junction bases with no gene match: 11. Germline V gene lookup returns CDR1 ENHRY and CDR2 SYGVKD. The CDR3 sequence: CAIGTPGQGGYGYTF. The CDR3 nucleotides read TGTGCCATCGGCACGCCGGGACAGGGCGGCTATGGCTACACCTTC.

The genes are TRBV19 and TRBJ2-3; 7 bases fit TRBD2. Germline CDR1 and CDR2: LNHDA and SQIVND (reference sequence). V dropped 5 bases and J dropped 3; count of bases not matched to a gene: 11. This CDR3 is 16 amino acids long. The CDR3 coding sequence is TGTGCCAGTAGTCCCCGGTTTGCGGGAGCAACAGATACGCAGTATTTT. This codes for CASSPRFAGATDTQYF.

The CDR3 here is CATSGDSKGLYDNEQFF. CDR3 DNA: TGTGCCACCAGTGGCGACAGTAAGGGGCTCTACGACAATGAGCAGTTCTTC. The genes are TRBV24-1 and TRBJ2-1; a weak D match, TRBD1 (5 bases). Trimming removed 5 bases at V and 5 bases at J, with 21 bases between. The length of the CDR3 is 17 residues. Per the germline V gene, CDR1 is KGHDR and CDR2 is SFDVKD.

This chain connects TRBV7-3 to TRBJ2-5; possibly TRBD1 for D (6 bases). Germline CDR1 reads SGHTA; CDR2 reads FQGTGA. V was shortened by 1 base and J by 3 bases, with 6 bases between the two germline ends. The CDR3 runs to 13 residues. CDR3 sequence (DNA): TGTGCCAGCAGCTTAAAGGGGGAAGAGACCCAGTACTTC. It is translated as CASSLKGEETQYF.

The chain carries TRBV9 and TRBJ2-7; 7 bases match TRBD1. Germline V gene sequence: CDR1 SGDLS, CDR2 YYNGEE. V dropped 4 bases and J dropped 7; count of bases not matched to a gene: 14. The CDR3 consists of 15 residues. CDR3 nucleotide sequence: TGTGCCAGCAGCCCAGTGACGACAGGGCAGGGGGAGCAGTACTTC. It yields the protein CASSPVTTGQGEQYF. The full variable domain, rest sourced from reference TRBV9 and TRBJ2-7, is DSGVTQTPKHLITATGQRVTLRCSPRSGDLSVYWYQQSLDQGLQFLIQYYNGEERAKGNILERFSAQQFPDLHSELNLSSLELGDSALYFCASSPVTTGQGEQYFGPGTRLTVT.

This sequence joins TRBV20-1 and TRBJ2-3; D is undetermined. This CDR3 comprises 13 residues. V lost 3 bases, J lost 0 bases, and 7 bases lay in between. Germline V gene data show CDR1 as DFQATT and CDR2 as SNEGSKA (reference sequence). The CDR3 DNA follows: TGCAGTGCTAGTGTTCCTAGCACAGATACGCAGTATTTT. This sequence encodes CSASVPSTDTQYF.

This chain links TRBV24-1 with TRBJ1-3; D is unresolved. The CDR3 sequence is 15 residues long. From germline, CDR1 is KGHDR and CDR2 SFDVKD. V was cut by 8 bases and J by 0 bases, with 13 bases left in between. CDR3 nucleotides: TGTGCCACCACAGCGGACGTGAGCTCTGGAAACACCATATATTTT. Its protein is CATTADVSSGNTIYF.

This clone was seen more than once but under ten times. The genes are TRBV7-2 and TRBJ2-7; 7 bases are shared with TRBD1. The junction had 3 bases not matched to a gene; V was cut back by 2 bases and J by 2 bases. This CDR3 spans 14 amino acids. Germline CDR1 SGHTA, CDR2 FQGNSA. The CDR3 DNA reads TGTGCCAGCAGCTTACGACAGGGAACCTACGAGCAGTACTTC. Its protein product is CASSLRQGTYEQYF.

CDR3 in DNA: TGTGCCAGCAGCCCTTGGGGGGGTAAGAACGAGCAGTACTTC. Translation: CASSPWGGKNEQYF. The chain has TRBV5-7 and TRBJ2-7; 7 positions match TRBD2. TRBV5-7 belongs to the ORF category, with a function that is uncertain. Trimming cost V 4 bases and J 5 bases; bases outside gene matches: 9. The CDR3 contains 14 residues.

The chain uses TRBV2 and TRBJ1-5; 10 bases align to TRBD1. Looked up from germline, CDR1 is SNHLY and CDR2 is FYNNEI. The CDR3 runs 16 residues. V gave up 5 bases and J gave up 0 bases; unmatched junction bases: 4. CDR3 amino acids: CASSKGTGASNQPQHF. As DNA, the CDR3 is TGTGCCAGCAGTAAGGGGACAGGGGCTAGCAATCAGCCCCAGCATTTT.

This chain uses TRBV24-1 with TRBJ2-5; D is unclear. V lost 5 bases and J lost 5, with 11 bases in between. Germline CDR1 and CDR2: KGHDR and SFDVKD. The CDR3 runs 13 residues. CDR3 in DNA: TGTGCCACCAGTGGCTCGTCCGGGGAGACCCAGTACTTC. It translates to CATSGSSGETQYF.

The chain is built from TRBV19 and TRBJ2-2; D gene unclear. The germline CDR1 and CDR2 sequences are LNHDA and SQIVND (reference sequence). The germline V and J ends were trimmed by 5 bases and 5 bases, with 12 bases remaining between them. The CDR3 sequence is 14 residues long. Written as DNA, the CDR3 is TGTGCCAGTAGTGGAGCTACGAGAACCGGGGAGCTGTTTTTT. This translates into CASSGATRTGELFF.

The rearrangement links TRBV7-9 to TRBJ2-1, with D perhaps matching TRBD2 (6 bases). The CDR3 is 14 residues long. V shed 5 bases and J shed 9 bases, with 17 bases lying between them. Germline assignment: CDR1 SEHNR and CDR2 FQNEAQ (reference sequence). CDR3 residues: CASSKTEGLSEQFF. As DNA, the CDR3 is TGTGCCAGCAGCAAAACCGAGGGACTCAGTGAGCAGTTCTTC.

This rearrangement joins TRBV28 to TRBJ2-7; D is possibly TRBD2 (7 bases). Germline lookup yields CDR1 MDHEN and CDR2 SYDVKM. The CDR3 extends over 14 amino acids. V was trimmed by 7 bases and J by 3 bases, leaving 16 bases between them. CDR3 sequence: CASTGSGGSYEQYF. DNA for the CDR3: TGTGCCAGCACCGGGTCGGGGGGCAGCTACGAGCAGTACTTC.

This clone was counted a few times. The chain is built from TRBV6-4 and TRBJ1-2, with TRBD1 matching over 7 bases. The CDR3 is 11 amino acids. Germline V gene lookup returns CDR1 MRHNA and CDR2 SNTAGT. V shed 4 bases, J shed 7 bases, and the junction held 0 bases outside the gene matches. The CDR3, as DNA: TGTGCCAGCAGTGGACAGGGTGGCTACACCTTC. As protein: CASSGQGGYTF.

The rearrangement links TRBV28 to TRBJ1-2; 7 nucleotides agree with TRBD1. Germline V gene sequence: CDR1 MDHEN, CDR2 SYDVKM. The V and J ends lost 4 bases and 5 bases, in that order; junction bases with no gene match: 7. The CDR3 spans 14 residues. The CDR3 DNA sequence: TGTGCCAGCAGTTACCCCGGGACAGTATATGGCTACACCTTC. Amino acids: CASSYPGTVYGYTF.

The chain joins TRBV6-5 to TRBJ2-7; 10 bases line up with TRBD1. This CDR3 has 15 amino acids. V gave up 1 base and J gave up 5 bases; unmatched junction bases: 5. Germline CDR1 MNHEY, CDR2 SVGAGI. CDR3: CASSYWGQGMNEQYF. The CDR3 region has the DNA TGTGCCAGCAGTTACTGGGGACAGGGGATGAACGAGCAGTACTTC.

This clone appeared a few times. The chain links TRBV5-1 to TRBJ2-7, with 8 nucleotides matching TRBD2. Germline lookup yields CDR1 SGHRS and CDR2 YFSETQ. The V gene end was trimmed by 4 bases and the J gene end by 0 bases; junction bases not matched to a gene: 3. The CDR3 length is 14 residues. CDR3 DNA: TGCGCCAGCAGCAGCGGGAGTATCTCCTACGAGCAGTACTTC. Its translation: CASSSGSISYEQYF.